Below are 9 T cell receptor beta chains sequenced from a single sample in a study of blood T cell repertoires in COVID-19. Measured with immunoSEQ multiplex PCR; TCRdb has only the in-frame clones, and not every one. The sample carries a few hundred thousand clones, 80% to 90% recorded once. Specimen: peripheral blood. The receptors were gathered from a man younger than 45 with acute or convalescent COVID-19.

This clone was seen once. This chain links TRBV6-4 with TRBJ2-1, with 7 nucleotides matching TRBD2. The CDR3 loop spans 13 amino acids. Trimming at V came to 3 bases and at J to 4 bases, leaving 0 bases not matched to a gene. CDR1 is MRHNA, CDR2 SNTAGT, per germline. CDR3: CASSEREYNEQFF. For the CDR3, the DNA is TGTGCCAGCAGTGAGCGGGAGTACAATGAGCAGTTCTTC.

V gene TRBV27 combines with J gene TRBJ2-6; TRBD1 matches 10 bases. Per germline, CDR1 MNHEY and CDR2 SMNVEV (reference sequence). CDR3 length equals 15 residues. Trimming cost V 4 bases and J 5 bases; bases outside gene matches: 2. The CDR3 loop is CASSWTGGRANVLTF. The CDR3 DNA reads as TGTGCCAGCAGTTGGACAGGGGGTCGGGCCAACGTCCTGACTTTC.

The chain employs TRBV4-1 and TRBJ2-2; D gene uncertain. Germline V gives CDR1 MGHRA, CDR2 YSYEKL. The CDR3 is made up of 14 amino acids. V was trimmed by 0 bases and J by 6 bases, leaving 8 bases between them. CDR3 DNA: TGCGCCAGCAGCCAAGAAGTCAGTGCCGGGGAGCTGTTTTTT. It yields the protein CASSQEVSAGELFF.

This clone was observed once. The chain has TRBV7-6 and TRBJ1-3; the match to TRBD1 covers 8 bases. The V segment lost 0 bases and the J segment 6 bases; nucleotides outside the gene matches: 1. The CDR3 runs to 14 residues. Germline assignment: CDR1 SGHVS and CDR2 FNYEAQ. Here the CDR3 reads CASSLATGANTIYF. CDR3 nucleotide sequence: TGTGCCAGCAGCTTAGCGACAGGGGCAAACACCATATATTTT.

The genes are TRBV28 and TRBJ2-2; D ambiguous. Trimming shortened V by 10 bases and J by 3 bases, and 12 bases separated the two germline ends. Germline V lookup: CDR1 MDHEN, CDR2 SYDVKM. The CDR3 is 13 residues long. The CDR3 spells CAISTTHTGELFF. The CDR3 DNA follows: TGTGCCATCTCTACGACTCACACCGGGGAGCTGTTTTTT.

This chain connects TRBV30 to TRBJ1-5; TRBD1 agrees at 8 bases. Germline loops: CDR1 GTSNPN, CDR2 SVGIG (reference sequence). J lost 7 bases, V lost 1 base, and 3 bases had no gene match. This CDR3 spans 13 amino acids. In DNA form, the CDR3 reads TGTGCCTGGAGTGAACAGGGGGGCCAGCCCCAGCATTTT. Its translation is CAWSEQGGQPQHF.

The chain couples TRBV6-5 to TRBJ1-4; 9 positions agree with TRBD1. J lost 7 bases, V lost 6 bases, and 6 bases had no gene match. Germline V gene data show CDR1 as MNHEY and CDR2 as SVGAGI. The CDR3 is 14 amino acids. CDR3 loop: CASRTGGTGEKLFF. The CDR3 DNA sequence: TGTGCCAGCAGGACAGGGGGAACCGGTGAAAAACTGTTTTTT.

This chain joins TRBV3-1 (or the pseudogene TRBV3-2) and TRBJ1-2; possibly TRBD1 for D (6 bases). Between the trimmed V and J ends, which lost 0 bases and 8 bases, there was a span of 19 bases. The CDR3 length is 16 residues. Germline CDR1 and CDR2: LGHDT and YNNKEL (reference sequence). The CDR3, as DNA: TGTGCCAGCAGCCAAGAGATGGGGGCCCGGTCCCGGGGCTACACCTTC. It yields the protein CASSQEMGARSRGYTF.

This clone was counted once. The chain uses TRBV24-1 and TRBJ1-4, with D tentatively TRBD1 (5 bases). The germline V gene has CDR1 KGHDR and CDR2 SFDVKD. With 3 bases removed from V and 10 bases from J, the gap between germline ends came to 17 bases. This CDR3 comprises 15 residues. For the CDR3, the DNA is TGTGCCACCAGTGATAACAGGTCTCCCAACGGAAAACTGTTTTTT. As protein: CATSDNRSPNGKLFF.